This TCR beta chain came from a study of cytomegalovirus exposure and HLA in healthy donors. Overall study: Sequencing of 150 million to 200 million T cells in an earlier analysis found roughly 120 million unique TCR beta sequences.

Study conclusions and caveats: Indistinguishability led to the exclusion of some V segments, TRBV6-2 and TRBV6-3 included. Accurate prediction of most subjects' HLA-A and HLA-B alleles from TCR beta sequences was reported. Analyzed later, most CMV-associated TCR beta chains appeared HLA-restricted.

This clone was seen more than once but under ten times. No antigen is known for it. Additional DNA sequences in this sample encode the identical CDR3. Amplification used 60 Vbeta primers and 13 Jbeta primers. Repertoires were generated with immunoSEQ multiplex PCR, while TCRdb's copy carries only in-frame clones and drops some. The sample includes about 96,000 clones, approximately 74% of them seen just once. The V gene end was trimmed by 2 bases and the J gene end by 0 bases; junction bases not matched to a gene: 17. The CDR3 extends over 19 amino acids. Germline CDR1 SGHDT, CDR2 YYEEEE. The origin of this receptor is a woman in her seventies in good health and CMV-seropositive. The chain recombines TRBV5-6 with TRBJ2-7; TRBD1 matches 7 bases. The sample comprised PBMCs. The DNA of the CDR3 is TGTGCCAGCAGCTTTCGTCCCCTCTTGATACAGGGGACCTCCTACGAGCAGTACTTC. Amino acid sequence: CASSFRPLLIQGTSYEQYF.